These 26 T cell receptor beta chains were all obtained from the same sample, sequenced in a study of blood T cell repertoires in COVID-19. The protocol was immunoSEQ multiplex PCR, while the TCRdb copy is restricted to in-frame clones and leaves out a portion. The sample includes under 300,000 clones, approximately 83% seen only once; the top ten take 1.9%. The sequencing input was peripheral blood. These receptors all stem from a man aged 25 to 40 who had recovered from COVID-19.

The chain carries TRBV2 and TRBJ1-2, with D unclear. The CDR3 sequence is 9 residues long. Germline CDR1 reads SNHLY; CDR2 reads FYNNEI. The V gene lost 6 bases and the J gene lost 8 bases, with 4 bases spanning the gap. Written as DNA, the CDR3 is TGTGCCAGCAGCGGGGGCTACACCTTC. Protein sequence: CASSGGYTF.

The CDR3 sequence is CAITGDRWGYTF. The CDR3 DNA follows: TGTGCCATCACCGGGGACAGGTGGGGCTACACCTTC. The chain joins TRBV10-3 to TRBJ1-2, with 8 bases lining up with TRBD1. The CDR3 length is 12 residues. J lost 8 bases, V lost 7 bases, and 6 bases had no gene match. Germline V gives CDR1 ENHRY, CDR2 SYGVKD.

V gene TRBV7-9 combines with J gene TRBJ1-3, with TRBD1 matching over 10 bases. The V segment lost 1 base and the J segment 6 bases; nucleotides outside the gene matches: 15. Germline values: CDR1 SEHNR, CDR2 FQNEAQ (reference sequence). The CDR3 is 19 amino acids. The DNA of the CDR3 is TGTGCCAGCAGCTTAGATCTGGCTTGGGGGACAGGGGTGAAAAACACCATATATTTT. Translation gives CASSLDLAWGTGVKNTIYF.

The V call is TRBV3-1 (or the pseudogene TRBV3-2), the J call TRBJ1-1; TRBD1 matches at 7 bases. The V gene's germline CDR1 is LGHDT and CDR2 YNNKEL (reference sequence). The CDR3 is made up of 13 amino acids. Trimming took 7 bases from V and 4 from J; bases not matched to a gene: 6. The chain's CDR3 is CASTTGVSTEAFF. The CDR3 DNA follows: TGTGCCAGCACCACAGGGGTAAGCACTGAAGCTTTCTTT.

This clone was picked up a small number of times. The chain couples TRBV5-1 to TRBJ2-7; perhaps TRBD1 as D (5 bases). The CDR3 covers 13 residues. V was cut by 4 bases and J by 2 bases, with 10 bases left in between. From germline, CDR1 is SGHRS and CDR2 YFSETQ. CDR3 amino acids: CASSPQGAYEQYF. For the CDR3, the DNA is TGCGCCAGCAGCCCCCAAGGGGCCTACGAGCAGTACTTC. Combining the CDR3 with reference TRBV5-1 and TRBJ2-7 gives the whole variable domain KAGVTQTPRYLIKTRGQQVTLSCSPISGHRSVSWYQQTPGQGLQFLFEYFSETQRNKGNFPGRFSGRQFSNSRSEMNVSTLELGDSALYLCASSPQGAYEQYFGPGTRLTVT.

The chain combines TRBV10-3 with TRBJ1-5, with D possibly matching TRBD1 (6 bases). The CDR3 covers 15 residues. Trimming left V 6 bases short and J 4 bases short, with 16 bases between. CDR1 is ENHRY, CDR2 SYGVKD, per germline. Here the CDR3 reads CAISPGFGQNQPQHF. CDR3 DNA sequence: TGTGCCATCAGCCCAGGGTTTGGACAGAATCAGCCCCAGCATTTT.

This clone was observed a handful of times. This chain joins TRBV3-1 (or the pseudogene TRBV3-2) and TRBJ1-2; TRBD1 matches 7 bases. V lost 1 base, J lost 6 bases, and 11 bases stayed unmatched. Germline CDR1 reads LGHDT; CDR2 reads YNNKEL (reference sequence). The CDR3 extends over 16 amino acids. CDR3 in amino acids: CASSQGSGTVGDGYTF. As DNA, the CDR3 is TGTGCCAGCAGCCAAGGCTCCGGGACAGTGGGAGATGGCTACACCTTC.

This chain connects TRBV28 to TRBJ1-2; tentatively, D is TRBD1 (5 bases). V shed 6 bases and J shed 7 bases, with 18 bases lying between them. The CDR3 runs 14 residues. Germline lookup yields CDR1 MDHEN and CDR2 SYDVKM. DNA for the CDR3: TGTGCCAGCAGAAGCAACCGTAGGGGAGGTGGCTACACCTTC. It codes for CASRSNRRGGGYTF.

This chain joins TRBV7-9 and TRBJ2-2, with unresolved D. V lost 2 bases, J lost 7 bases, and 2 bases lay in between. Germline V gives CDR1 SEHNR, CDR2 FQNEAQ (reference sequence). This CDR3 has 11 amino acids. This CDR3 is CASSLYGELFF. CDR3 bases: TGTGCCAGCAGCTTATACGGGGAGCTGTTTTTT.

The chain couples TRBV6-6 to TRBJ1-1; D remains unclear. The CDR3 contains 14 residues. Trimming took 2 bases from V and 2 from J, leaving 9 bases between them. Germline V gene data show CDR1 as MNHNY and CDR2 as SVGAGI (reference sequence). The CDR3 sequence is CASSYMRLNTEAFF. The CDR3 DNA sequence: TGTGCCAGCAGTTACATGAGACTTAACACTGAAGCTTTCTTT.

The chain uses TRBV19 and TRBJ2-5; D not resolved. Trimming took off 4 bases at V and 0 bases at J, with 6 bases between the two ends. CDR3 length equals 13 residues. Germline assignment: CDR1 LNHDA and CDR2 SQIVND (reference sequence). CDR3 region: CASSKRYQETQYF. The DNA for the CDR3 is TGTGCCAGTAGTAAGAGGTACCAAGAGACCCAGTACTTC. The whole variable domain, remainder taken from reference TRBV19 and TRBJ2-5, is DGGITQSPKYLFRKEGQNVTLSCEQNLNHDAMYWYRQDPGQGLRLIYYSQIVNDFQKGDIAEGYSVSREKKESFPLTVTSAQKNPTAFYLCASSKRYQETQYFGPGTRLLVL.

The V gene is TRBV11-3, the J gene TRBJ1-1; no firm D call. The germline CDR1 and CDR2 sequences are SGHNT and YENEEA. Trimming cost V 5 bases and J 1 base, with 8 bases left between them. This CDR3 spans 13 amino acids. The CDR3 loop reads CASSPTANTEAFF. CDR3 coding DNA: TGTGCCAGCAGCCCTACAGCGAACACTGAAGCTTTCTTT.

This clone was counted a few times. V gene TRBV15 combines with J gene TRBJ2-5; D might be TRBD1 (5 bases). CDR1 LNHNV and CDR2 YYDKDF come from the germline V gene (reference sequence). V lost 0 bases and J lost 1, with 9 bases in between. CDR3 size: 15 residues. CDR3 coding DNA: TGTGCCACCAGCAGAGATCCACAGGCCCAAGAGACCCAGTACTTC. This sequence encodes CATSRDPQAQETQYF.

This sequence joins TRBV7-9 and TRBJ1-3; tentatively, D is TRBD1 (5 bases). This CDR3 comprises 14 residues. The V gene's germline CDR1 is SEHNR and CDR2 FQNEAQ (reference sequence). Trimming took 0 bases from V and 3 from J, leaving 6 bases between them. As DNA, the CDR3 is TGTGCCAGCAGCTTAGCAGGGGATGGAAACACCATATATTTT. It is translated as CASSLAGDGNTIYF. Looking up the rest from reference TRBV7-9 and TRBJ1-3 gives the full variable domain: DTGVSQNPRHKITKRGQNVTFRCDPISEHNRLYWYRQTLGQGPEFLTYFQNEAQLEKSRLLSDRFSAERPKGSFSTLEIQRTEQGDSAMYLCASSLAGDGNTIYFGEGSWLTVV.

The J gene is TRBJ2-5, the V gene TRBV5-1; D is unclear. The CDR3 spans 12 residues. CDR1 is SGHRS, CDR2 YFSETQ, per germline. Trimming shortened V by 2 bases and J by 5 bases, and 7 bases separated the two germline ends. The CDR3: CASSLSEETQYF. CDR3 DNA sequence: TGCGCCAGCAGCTTAAGTGAGGAGACCCAGTACTTC.

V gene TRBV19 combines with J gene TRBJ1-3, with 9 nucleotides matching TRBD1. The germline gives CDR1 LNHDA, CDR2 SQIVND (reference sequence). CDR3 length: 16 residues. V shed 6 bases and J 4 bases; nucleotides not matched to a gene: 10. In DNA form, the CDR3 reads TGTGCCAGTAGACCGAACAGGGGGCAAGAAGGAAACACCATATATTTT. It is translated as CASRPNRGQEGNTIYF.

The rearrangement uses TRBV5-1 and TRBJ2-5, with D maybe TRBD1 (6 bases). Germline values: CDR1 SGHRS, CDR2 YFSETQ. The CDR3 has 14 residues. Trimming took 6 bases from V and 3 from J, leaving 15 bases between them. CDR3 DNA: TGCGCCAGCACGCGGACGGCAGGGGAAGAGACCCAGTACTTC. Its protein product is CASTRTAGEETQYF.

CDR3 sequence reads: CASSIQGIGFNEQFF. CDR3 coding DNA: TGTGCCAGTAGTATACAGGGAATCGGCTTCAATGAGCAGTTCTTC. This sequence joins TRBV19 and TRBJ2-1; weak D call: TRBD1 (5 bases). CDR3 length equals 15 residues. Trimming shortened V by 2 bases and J by 6 bases, and 14 bases separated the two germline ends. Germline loops: CDR1 LNHDA, CDR2 SQIVND (reference sequence).

CDR3 DNA: TGTGCCAGCAGTTTCGGACAGGGAGCTTTACCCCTCCACTTT. This sequence encodes CASSFGQGALPLHF. The chain uses TRBV5-8 and TRBJ1-6; TRBD1 agrees at 8 bases. V was clipped by 5 bases and J by 12 bases; unmatched bases: 10. The germline V gene has CDR1 SGHTS and CDR2 YDEGEE. The CDR3 is 14 amino acids.

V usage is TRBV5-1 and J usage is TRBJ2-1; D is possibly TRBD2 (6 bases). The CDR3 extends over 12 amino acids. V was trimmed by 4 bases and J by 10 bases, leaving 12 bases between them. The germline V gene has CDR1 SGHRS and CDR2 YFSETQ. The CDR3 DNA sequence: TGCGCCAGCAGCCGAACGGCGGGGGAGCAGTTCTTC. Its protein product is CASSRTAGEQFF.

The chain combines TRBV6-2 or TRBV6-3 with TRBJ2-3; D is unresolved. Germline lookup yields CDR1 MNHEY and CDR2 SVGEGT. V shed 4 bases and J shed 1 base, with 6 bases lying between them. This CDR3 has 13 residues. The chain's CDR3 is CASSFRGTDTQYF. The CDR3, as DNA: TGTGCCAGCAGTTTTCGCGGCACAGATACGCAGTATTTT.

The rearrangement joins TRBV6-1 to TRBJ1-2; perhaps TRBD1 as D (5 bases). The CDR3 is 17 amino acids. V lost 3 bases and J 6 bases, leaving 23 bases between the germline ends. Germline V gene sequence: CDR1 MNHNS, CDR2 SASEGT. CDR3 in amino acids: CASSELWGGRSEHGYTF. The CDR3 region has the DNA TGTGCCAGCAGTGAGCTTTGGGGCGGCAGGTCTGAGCATGGCTACACCTTC.

The CDR3 loop is CASSYSGGEIEKLFF. The CDR3, as DNA: TGTGCCAGCAGTTACTCGGGTGGGGAGATTGAAAAACTGTTTTTT. V usage is TRBV6-5 and J usage is TRBJ1-4; no reliable D call. Per germline, CDR1 MNHEY and CDR2 SVGAGI. The CDR3 runs 15 residues. V dropped 0 bases and J dropped 7 bases, with 12 bases sitting between them.

CDR3 coding DNA: TGTGCCAGCAGCTTCAGGGCCGGGGAGCTGTTTTTT. It specifies CASSFRAGELFF. The chain employs TRBV11-3 and TRBJ2-2; maybe TRBD1 (5 bases). Trimming stripped 3 bases from V and 6 bases from J, with 5 bases between. The CDR3 consists of 12 residues. From germline, CDR1 is SGHNT and CDR2 YENEEA.

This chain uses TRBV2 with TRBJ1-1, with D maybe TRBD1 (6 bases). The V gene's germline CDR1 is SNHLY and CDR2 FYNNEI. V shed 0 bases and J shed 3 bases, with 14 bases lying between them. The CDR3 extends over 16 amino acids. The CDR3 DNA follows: TGTGCCAGCAGTGAAGCTTGGCAGGGGCGATACACTGAAGCTTTCTTT. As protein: CASSEAWQGRYTEAFF. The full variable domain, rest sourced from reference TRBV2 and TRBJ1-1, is EPEVTQTPSHQVTQMGQEVILRCVPISNHLYFYWYRQILGQKVEFLVSFYNNEISEKSEIFDDQFSVERPDGSNFTLKIRSTKLEDSAMYFCASSEAWQGRYTEAFFGQGTRLTVV.

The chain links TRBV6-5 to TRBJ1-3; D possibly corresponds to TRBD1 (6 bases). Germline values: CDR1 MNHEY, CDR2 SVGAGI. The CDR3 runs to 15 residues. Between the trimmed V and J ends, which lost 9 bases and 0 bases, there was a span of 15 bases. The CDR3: CASKTGANSGNTIYF. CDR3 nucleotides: TGTGCCAGTAAGACAGGAGCAAACTCTGGAAACACCATATATTTT.